Listed here are 9 T cell receptor beta chains from one sample, sequenced in a study of T cell responses to AZD1222 COVID-19 vaccine. Clones were read by immunoSEQ multiplex PCR, and TCRdb kept only the in-frame ones, dropping some. The sample has roughly 170,000 clones, about 86% seen once. The material sequenced was peripheral blood, taken on day 0 of AZD1222 vaccination. The receptors were gathered from an adult in good health.

The gene calls are TRBV4-1 and TRBJ2-7, with D perhaps given as TRBD1 or TRBD2 (5 bases each). V dropped 3 bases and J dropped 7 bases, with 16 bases sitting between them. Germline-derived CDR1 and CDR2 are MGHRA and YSYEKL. This CDR3 has 14 residues. CDR3 in DNA: TGCGCCAGCAGCCAGGGACGTGGCTCTTGGGAGCAGTACTTC. It encodes CASSQGRGSWEQYF.

V gene TRBV5-1 combines with J gene TRBJ2-7; D remains ambiguous. V lost 4 bases and J 2 bases, leaving 13 bases between the germline ends. The V gene's germline CDR1 is SGHRS and CDR2 YFSETQ. CDR3 length: 14 residues. The CDR3: CASSEPSRPYEQYF. The DNA for the CDR3 is TGCGCCAGCAGCGAACCCAGCAGGCCCTACGAGCAGTACTTC.

The V gene is TRBV6-5, the J gene TRBJ1-5, with D perhaps TRBD1 (5 bases). CDR1 MNHEY and CDR2 SVGAGI come from the germline V gene. This CDR3 spans 15 amino acids. Deletions cut 7 bases from V and 2 bases from J, with 15 bases between. This chain's CDR3 is CASNPGGVGNQPQHF. DNA of the CDR3: TGTGCCAGCAACCCGGGGGGAGTAGGCAATCAGCCCCAGCATTTT.

The count of this clone is one. This chain uses TRBV5-1 with TRBJ1-3, with a weak D call TRBD1 (6 bases). Trimming removed 4 bases at V and 1 base at J, with 9 bases between. Germline CDR1 and CDR2: SGHRS and YFSETQ. This CDR3 has 14 amino acids. DNA for the CDR3: TGCGCCAGCAGCCAAACAGGGTCTGGAAACACCATATATTTT. This codes for CASSQTGSGNTIYF. Combining the CDR3 with reference TRBV5-1 and TRBJ1-3 gives the whole variable domain KAGVTQTPRYLIKTRGQQVTLSCSPISGHRSVSWYQQTPGQGLQFLFEYFSETQRNKGNFPGRFSGRQFSNSRSEMNVSTLELGDSALYLCASSQTGSGNTIYFGEGSWLTVV.

This sequence joins TRBV3-1 (or the pseudogene TRBV3-2) and TRBJ2-7, with 12 bases fitting TRBD1. CDR1 and CDR2 (germline): LGHDT, YNNKEL (reference sequence). V shed 2 bases and J 5 bases; nucleotides not matched to a gene: 13. The CDR3 runs to 18 residues. CDR3: CASSQNSIPGQGANEQYF. For the CDR3, the DNA is TGTGCCAGCAGCCAAAACTCTATACCGGGACAGGGGGCCAACGAGCAGTACTTC.

V is TRBV28 and J is TRBJ2-1; D not certain. The V end lost 5 bases, the J end lost 4 bases, and 12 bases lay between the germline ends. The CDR3 covers 14 residues. CDR1 is MDHEN and CDR2 is SYDVKM in the germline V gene. The DNA for the CDR3 is TGTGCCAGCAGTAGTGGGCTTGTTTACAATGAGCAGTTCTTC. Amino acids: CASSSGLVYNEQFF.

The chain recombines TRBV24-1 with TRBJ1-2, with D possibly TRBD1 on 6 matching bases. The germline CDR1 and CDR2 sequences are KGHDR and SFDVKD. CDR3 size: 14 residues. Trimming removed 7 bases from V and 4 bases from J, with 15 bases in between. This chain's CDR3 is CATSDRRESYGYTF. In nucleotides, the CDR3 is TGTGCCACCAGCGACAGGAGAGAGTCCTATGGCTACACCTTC.

V and J are TRBV5-1 and TRBJ1-4; D unclear. The CDR3 loop spans 14 amino acids. V dropped 4 bases and J dropped 5 bases, with 12 bases sitting between them. Germline V lookup: CDR1 SGHRS, CDR2 YFSETQ. The CDR3 here is CASSPVGRNEKLFF. The CDR3 nucleotides read TGCGCCAGCAGCCCGGTTGGGCGAAATGAAAAACTGTTTTTT.

The chain recombines TRBV9 with TRBJ2-3; TRBD2 agrees at 12 bases. Germline V gene sequence: CDR1 SGDLS, CDR2 YYNGEE. Losses at the gene ends were 2 bases for V and 2 bases for J; bases not matched to a gene: 3. The CDR3 extends over 16 amino acids. The DNA for the CDR3 is TGTGCCAGCAGCGTCACTAGCGGGGGGTTCACAGATACGCAGTATTTT. This translates into CASSVTSGGFTDTQYF.